The 14 T cell receptor beta chains given below trace back to one sample, sequenced in a study of Ad26.COV2.S vaccination and SARS-CoV-2 variants. Profiled with immunoSEQ multiplex PCR; TCRdb holds only in-frame clones, not every one. The repertoire has 430,000 or so clones, roughly nine tenths of them found once; the top ten carry approximately 2.5%. Indicated treatment: some 20 received Ad26.COV2.S at low or high dose, single or two shots; five or six received placebo; per-sample allocation not given. Samples came from day 63 after the first vaccine or placebo injection. This specimen consisted of peripheral blood, obtained in a trial of Ad26.COV2.S vaccine versus placebo. The receptor source for this set is a person between 18 and 65 years old who received the Ad26.COV2.S COVID-19 vaccine or a placebo.

This clone appeared a single time. The V gene is TRBV5-4, the J gene TRBJ1-3; D is unresolved. Deletions cut 2 bases from V and 2 bases from J, with 11 bases between. Germline V CDR1 and CDR2: SGHNT, YYREEE (reference sequence). The CDR3 runs 15 residues. As DNA, the CDR3 is TGTGCCAGCAGCTTCGCACCGGTTGCTGGAAACACCATATATTTT. It is translated as CASSFAPVAGNTIYF.

The rearrangement links TRBV2 to TRBJ1-1; D is unresolved. This CDR3 region has 17 residues. Germline-derived CDR1 and CDR2 are SNHLY and FYNNEI. Trimming cost V 0 bases and J 1 base, with 15 bases left between them. As DNA, the CDR3 is TGTGCCAGCAGTGAAGCGCTTATCTCGAGAAGGAACACTGAAGCTTTCTTT. It translates to CASSEALISRRNTEAFF.

As concerns this clone: Other nucleotide sequences from this sample produce the same CDR3. The V and J genes are TRBV7-3 and TRBJ1-2; D might be TRBD1 (5 bases). This CDR3 is 13 amino acids long. V was pared by 0 bases and J by 5 bases, with 7 bases between. Looked up from germline, CDR1 is SGHTA and CDR2 is FQGTGA. CDR3 sequence reads: CASSLTGTYGYTF. In DNA form, the CDR3 reads TGTGCCAGCAGCTTAACGGGGACGTATGGCTACACCTTC.

The V and J genes are TRBV3-1 (or the pseudogene TRBV3-2) and TRBJ1-4; the D is unclear. There are 14 residues in the CDR3. Germline CDR1 is LGHDT and CDR2 is YNNKEL (reference sequence). V was shortened by 3 bases and J by 6 bases, with 11 bases between the two germline ends. Here the CDR3 reads CASSQTEPDEKLFF. In DNA, the CDR3 is TGTGCCAGCAGCCAGACTGAGCCGGATGAAAAACTGTTTTTT.

The chain links TRBV27 to TRBJ1-5, with D possibly TRBD1 on 5 matching bases. Per the germline V gene, CDR1 is MNHEY and CDR2 is SMNVEV (reference sequence). V shed 5 bases and J shed 5 bases, with 10 bases lying between them. The CDR3 length is 13 residues. CDR3 amino acids: CASSRGRDQPQHF. CDR3 DNA: TGTGCCAGCAGTCGGGGGAGGGATCAGCCCCAGCATTTT.

The chain has TRBV6-5 and TRBJ1-1; TRBD1 might be the D (5 bases). Trimming removed 7 bases from V and 4 bases from J, with 10 bases in between. Germline V CDR1 and CDR2: MNHEY, SVGAGI. This CDR3 has 12 residues. The CDR3 DNA reads as TGTGCCAGCAAGGGGTACGGCACTGAAGCTTTCTTT. Translated: CASKGYGTEAFF.

This rearrangement joins TRBV7-9 to TRBJ2-1, with D perhaps TRBD1 or TRBD2 (5 bases each). This CDR3 comprises 14 residues. Germline assignment: CDR1 SEHNR and CDR2 FQNEAQ (reference sequence). The germline V and J ends were trimmed by 6 bases and 3 bases, with 12 bases remaining between them. The CDR3 loop is CASSSGPDYNEQFF. CDR3 DNA sequence: TGTGCCAGCAGTTCGGGACCGGACTACAATGAGCAGTTCTTC.

CDR3 bases: TGTGCCAGCAGCCTGGTGGACAAAAACATTCAGTACTTC. Amino acids: CASSLVDKNIQYF. The rearrangement links TRBV7-2 to TRBJ2-4; D gene uncertain. V lost 5 bases, J lost 3 bases, and 8 bases lay in between. Looked up from germline, CDR1 is SGHTA and CDR2 is FQGNSA. This CDR3 spans 13 amino acids. The whole variable domain, filled in from reference TRBV7-2 and TRBJ2-4, reads GAGVSQSPSNKVTEKGKDVELRCDPISGHTALYWYRQSLGQGLEFLIYFQGNSAPDKSGLPSDRFSAERTGGSVSTLTIQRTQQEDSAVYLCASSLVDKNIQYFGAGTRLSVL.

This chain uses TRBV28 with TRBJ2-7, with D tentatively TRBD1 (6 bases). The CDR3 extends over 14 amino acids. The V end lost 6 bases, the J end lost 3 bases, and 15 bases lay between the germline ends. Germline V gives CDR1 MDHEN, CDR2 SYDVKM. This CDR3 reads CASRSTGTSYEQYV. The CDR3 DNA reads TGTGCCAGCAGGAGTACCGGGACAAGCTACGAGCAGTACGTC.

The rearrangement joins TRBV14 to TRBJ1-6; D gene unclear. Germline CDR1 SGHDN, CDR2 FVKESK. V lost 5 bases and J 6 bases, leaving 14 bases between the germline ends. CDR3 length: 15 residues. CDR3 bases: TGTGCCAGCAGCGTGGGCCTACATTCTAATTCACCCCTCCACTTT. It codes for CASSVGLHSNSPLHF.

The chain is built from TRBV7-9 and TRBJ2-3, with 10 bases identical to TRBD2. The J segment lost 1 base and the V segment lost 6 bases, leaving 4 bases of the junction unmatched. CDR3 length: 15 amino acids. Germline V gene data show CDR1 as SEHNR and CDR2 as FQNEAQ (reference sequence). CDR3 residues: CASSPSGRGTDTQYF. The CDR3 DNA is TGTGCCAGCAGTCCAAGCGGGAGGGGCACAGATACGCAGTATTTT.

This chain connects TRBV11-1 to TRBJ2-1; 8 bases are shared with TRBD2. The germline gives CDR1 SGHAT, CDR2 FQDESV (reference sequence). The CDR3 sequence is 12 residues long. Trimming cost V 5 bases and J 9 bases; bases outside gene matches: 3. The CDR3 DNA follows: TGTGCCAGCAGCCCGGGGGGGGGTGAGCAGTTCTTC. This encodes CASSPGGGEQFF.

The chain couples TRBV27 to TRBJ2-3; D is perhaps TRBD1 or TRBD2 (6 bases each). V shed 7 bases and J shed 3 bases, with 23 bases lying between them. The CDR3 is 17 amino acids. Germline CDR1 MNHEY, CDR2 SMNVEV (reference sequence). This CDR3 reads CASNPPGALVGTDTQYF. The CDR3 DNA reads as TGTGCCAGCAACCCCCCGGGGGCCTTAGTAGGGACAGATACGCAGTATTTT.

This chain connects TRBV24-1 to TRBJ1-1; possible D gene TRBD1, 5 bases. The length of the CDR3 is 15 residues. CDR1 and CDR2 (germline): KGHDR, SFDVKD. Trimming removed 6 bases at V and 2 bases at J, with 15 bases between. The CDR3 DNA reads as TGTGCCACCAGTAGAGGGACGGAACCCAACACTGAAGCTTTCTTT. This translates into CATSRGTEPNTEAFF.